This T cell receptor (beta chain) was documented in a study of beta chain features in type 1 diabetes (dated by TCRdb to 2016 to 2019). Study-level background: Mean age, gender distribution, total cell number and subset yield were not different between patients and healthy donors. A total of approximately 99,000,000 sorted cells were examined across all samples, and RNA yield correlated strongly with the number of cells per subset. In the study, TCRB repertoires of sorted circulating CD4+ T cell subsets from recently diagnosed type 1 diabetes patients were compared with those of matched healthy donors. Whereas all 28 donors provided naive and central memory subsets, regulatory and stem cell-like memory subsets were isolated from just 8 patients and about eight healthy donors. Points the paper makes about the study in general: Shorter templates might be favored by PCR, yet because patient and control samples were amplified and corrected together, any such skew would affect both groups equally. Type 1 diabetes patients showed a moderate but significant shortening of TCRB CDR3 length in all four CD4+ subsets. Naive, central memory and regulatory TCRB repertoires appeared more similar among patients than among healthy donors. At VDJ recombination sites, patients with type 1 diabetes made fewer insertions and deleted more nucleotides, a pattern implying thymic rearrangement abnormalities. Because cDNA was sequenced instead of genomic DNA, highly expressing activated cells could be over-represented, though the groups showed no difference in activation or CD3 levels. Because the HLA sub-analyses included only small numbers of individuals, any influence of HLA type on TCRB rearrangement was left unresolved.

Comments on this clone: Its antigen is unknown. No quality values exist for individual bases; no much larger clone is one base distant.

The entire amount of isolated RNA was reverse transcribed using the High Capacity cDNA Reverse Transcription Kit, so the sequenced TCRB transcripts were expressed ones. Deep immunoSEQ sequencing was performed on naive, central memory and regulatory T cell samples, with an average of around 3.4 million total reads per sample. After sorted cells were lysed in RLT buffer, RNA was extracted with DNase-treated RNeasy Micro or Mini kits, with the choice depending on cell number. Each cell subset was processed separately to prevent cross-contamination, with patient and healthy donor samples processed together. TCRB sequences were amplified from cDNA with the immunoSEQ multiplex PCR, producing 87-bp fragments spanning the CDR3 region. Sequencing of the amplicons was performed on the Illumina HiSeq platform. The paper's processing steps were these. Synthetic template baselines were used to correct PCR bias computationally, reads within Hamming distance 2 were collapsed together, and singletons that could not be merged were discarded. Reads were aligned against IMGT so that V, D and J genes, CDR3 length and insertions or deletions at six rearrangement sites could be assigned. Clonotype counts were normalized to sorted cell number within each subset before computing true diversity and Gini coefficients with the tcR R package. The overlap coefficient, calculated on TCRB nucleotide sequences, was used to quantify repertoire sharing. TCRdb obtained this table from immuneACCESS and retained in-frame rearrangements with V and J assigned. These tables miss some clones; where compared with another copy, unresolved V genes account for less than half of the shortfall, and the remainder is unexplained. V and J calls and clone size are copied from that table; D and trimming were computed from the DNA. This sample gives 38,000 or so clones in total; 50% to 75% of them show up just once. Of the sample, roughly 2% falls within the top ten clones.

The CDR3 starts with the cysteine, ends with the phenylalanine, and has 17 residues. This entry keeps only the CDR3 DNA: 51 bases, framed from base 1. Based on the germline V gene (reference sequence), the CDR1 and CDR2 sequences are GTSNPN and SVGIG. Relative to germline, V is missing 2 bases and J is missing 4 bases, with 13 bases of the junction outside any gene match. From each donor, a single peripheral blood sample of around 120 mL on average was drawn into heparinised tubes. A BD FACSAria II and a panel including CD45RO, CCR7, CD25, CD127, CD95 and CD27 were used to sort naive, central memory, regulatory and stem cell-like memory CD4+ T cells. All sorted populations exceeded 95% purity. PBMCs were separated immediately by Lymphoprep density gradient centrifugation and were stained directly, without being cultured. Samples were stained and sorted in pairs, with one healthy donor and one patient per experiment, so that batch effects were minimized.

The chain was built from TRBV30 and TRBJ2-2, and 7 junctional nucleotides match TRBD2. Sequencing was done on a sample of Tregs from blood. The cell subset or site label corresponds to: regulatory CD4+ T cells. The TCR originated in a woman in her thirties in good health. The CDR3 sequence is CAWSNEGRVASTGELFF. At the DNA level, the sequence is TGTGCCTGGAGTAACGAAGGGAGGGTTGCAAGCACCGGGGAGCTGTTTTTT. Full variable domain (CDR3 extended with the reference TRBV30 and TRBJ2-2 proteins): SQTIHQWPATLVQPVGSPLSLECTVEGTSNPNLYWYRQAAGRGLQLLFYSVGIGQISSEVPQNLSASRPQDRQFILSSKKLLLSDSGFYLCAWSNEGRVASTGELFFGEGSRLTVL.